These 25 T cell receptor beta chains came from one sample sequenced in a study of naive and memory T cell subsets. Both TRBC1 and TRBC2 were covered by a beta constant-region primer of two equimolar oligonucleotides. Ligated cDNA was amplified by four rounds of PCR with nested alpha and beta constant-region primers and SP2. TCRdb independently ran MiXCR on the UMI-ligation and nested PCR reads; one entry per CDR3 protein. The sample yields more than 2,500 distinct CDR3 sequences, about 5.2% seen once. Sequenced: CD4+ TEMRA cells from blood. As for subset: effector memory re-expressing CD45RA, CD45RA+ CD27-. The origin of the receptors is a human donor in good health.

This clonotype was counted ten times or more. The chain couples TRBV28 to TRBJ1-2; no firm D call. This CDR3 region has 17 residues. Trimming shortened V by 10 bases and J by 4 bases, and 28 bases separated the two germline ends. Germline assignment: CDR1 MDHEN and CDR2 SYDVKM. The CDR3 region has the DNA TGTGCCACCGATGATGACACACCGCACTCTTGGGGCTATGGCTACACCTTC. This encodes CATDDDTPHSWGYGYTF.

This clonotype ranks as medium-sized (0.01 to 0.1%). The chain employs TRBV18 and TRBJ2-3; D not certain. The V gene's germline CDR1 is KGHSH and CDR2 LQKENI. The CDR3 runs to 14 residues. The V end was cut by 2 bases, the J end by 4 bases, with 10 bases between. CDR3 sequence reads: CASSPGFESDTQYF. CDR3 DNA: TGTGCCAGCTCACCAGGATTTGAGTCAGATACGCAGTATTTT.

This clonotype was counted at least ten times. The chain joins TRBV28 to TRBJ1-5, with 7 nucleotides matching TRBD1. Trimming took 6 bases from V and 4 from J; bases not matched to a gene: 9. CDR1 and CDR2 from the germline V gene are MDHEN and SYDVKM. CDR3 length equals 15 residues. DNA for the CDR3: TGTGCCAGCAGGAGGGGGGACAGTCTGAATCAGCCCCAGCATTTT. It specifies CASRRGDSLNQPQHF.

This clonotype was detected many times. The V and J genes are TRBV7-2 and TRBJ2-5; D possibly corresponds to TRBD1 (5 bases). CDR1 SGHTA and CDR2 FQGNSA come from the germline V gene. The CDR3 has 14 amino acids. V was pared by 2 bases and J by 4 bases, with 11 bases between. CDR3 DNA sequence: TGTGCCAGCAGCTTAACTGGACAACGAGAGACCCAGTACTTC. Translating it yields CASSLTGQRETQYF.

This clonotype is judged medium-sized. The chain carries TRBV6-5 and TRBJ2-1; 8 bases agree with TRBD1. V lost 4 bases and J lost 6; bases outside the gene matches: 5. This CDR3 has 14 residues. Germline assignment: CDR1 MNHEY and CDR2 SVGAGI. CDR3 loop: CASSWTGSPNEQFF. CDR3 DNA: TGTGCCAGCAGTTGGACAGGGAGTCCCAATGAGCAGTTCTTC.

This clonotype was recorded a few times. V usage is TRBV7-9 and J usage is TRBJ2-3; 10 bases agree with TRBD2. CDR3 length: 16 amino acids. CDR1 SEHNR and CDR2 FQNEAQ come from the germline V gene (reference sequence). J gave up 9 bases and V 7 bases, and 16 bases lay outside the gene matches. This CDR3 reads CASNPTWGLAGETQYF. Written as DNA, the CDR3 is TGTGCCAGCAACCCAACTTGGGGCCTAGCGGGAGAAACGCAGTATTTT.

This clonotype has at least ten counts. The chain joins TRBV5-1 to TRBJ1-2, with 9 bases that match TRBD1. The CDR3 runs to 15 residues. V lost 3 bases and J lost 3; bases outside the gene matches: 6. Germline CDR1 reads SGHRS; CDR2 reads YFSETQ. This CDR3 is CASSSTGGGYYGYTF. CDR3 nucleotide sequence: TGCGCCAGCAGCTCCACAGGGGGCGGCTACTATGGCTACACCTTC.

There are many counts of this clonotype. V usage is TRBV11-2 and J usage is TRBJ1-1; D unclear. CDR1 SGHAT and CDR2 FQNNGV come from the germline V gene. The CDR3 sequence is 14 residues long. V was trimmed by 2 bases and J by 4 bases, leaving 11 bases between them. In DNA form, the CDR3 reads TGTGCCAGCAGCTTAAACCGACAAGTCACTGAAGCTTTCTTT. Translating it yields CASSLNRQVTEAFF.

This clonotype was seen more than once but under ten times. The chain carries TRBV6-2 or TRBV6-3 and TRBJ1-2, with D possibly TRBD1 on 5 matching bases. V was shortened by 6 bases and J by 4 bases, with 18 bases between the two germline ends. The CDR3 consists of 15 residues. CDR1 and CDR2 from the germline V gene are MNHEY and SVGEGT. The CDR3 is CASRLTLGTVYGYTF. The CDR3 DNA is TGTGCCAGCAGATTAACGTTGGGGACGGTCTATGGCTACACCTTC.

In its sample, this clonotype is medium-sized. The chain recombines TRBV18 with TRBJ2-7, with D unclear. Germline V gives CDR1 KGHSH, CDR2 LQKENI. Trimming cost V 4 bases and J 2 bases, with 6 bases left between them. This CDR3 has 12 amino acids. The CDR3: CASSLGTYEQYF. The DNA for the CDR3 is TGTGCCAGCTCACTTGGCACCTACGAGCAGTACTTC. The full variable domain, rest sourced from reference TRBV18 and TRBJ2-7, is NAGVMQNPRHLVRRRGQEARLRCSPMKGHSHVYWYRQLPEEGLKFMVYLQKENIIDESGMPKERFSAEFPKEGPSILRIQQVVRGDSAAYFCASSLGTYEQYFGPGTRLTVT.

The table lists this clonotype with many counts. Here the CDR3 DNA reads TGTGCCAGCAGCTTCCAACCGGGGGCGGGAGTTTTCGAGCAGTACTTC. The encoded protein is CASSFQPGAGVFEQYF. This sequence joins TRBV7-2 and TRBJ2-7, with D possibly matching TRBD2 (7 bases). V was clipped by 3 bases and J by 6 bases, with 21 bases between them. The CDR3 loop spans 16 amino acids. Germline V gene lookup returns CDR1 SGHTA and CDR2 FQGNSA.

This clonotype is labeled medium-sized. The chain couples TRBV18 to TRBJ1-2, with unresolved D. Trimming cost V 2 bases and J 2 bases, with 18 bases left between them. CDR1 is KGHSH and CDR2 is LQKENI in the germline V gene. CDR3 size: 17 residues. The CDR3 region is CASSPRARPTSNYGYTF. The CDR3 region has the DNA TGTGCCAGCTCACCAAGGGCCAGGCCAACCTCCAACTATGGCTACACCTTC.

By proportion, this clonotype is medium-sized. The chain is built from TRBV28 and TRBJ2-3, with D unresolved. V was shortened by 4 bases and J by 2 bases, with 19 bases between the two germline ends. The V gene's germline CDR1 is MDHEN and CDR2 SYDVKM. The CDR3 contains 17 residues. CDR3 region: CASSSPFIPSSTDTQYF. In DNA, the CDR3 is TGTGCCAGCAGTTCACCGTTTATCCCGTCCTCCACAGATACGCAGTATTTT. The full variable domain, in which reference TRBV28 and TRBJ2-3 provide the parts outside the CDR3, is DVKVTQSSRYLVKRTGEKVFLECVQDMDHENMFWYRQDPGLGLRLIYFSYDVKMKEKGDIPEGYSVSREKKERFSLILESASTNQTSMYLCASSSPFIPSSTDTQYFGPGTRLTVL.

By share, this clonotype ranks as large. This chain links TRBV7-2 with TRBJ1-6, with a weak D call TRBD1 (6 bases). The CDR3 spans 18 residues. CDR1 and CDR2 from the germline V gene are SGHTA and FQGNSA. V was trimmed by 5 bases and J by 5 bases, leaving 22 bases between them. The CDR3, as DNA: TGTGCCAGCAGCCCCCGTCCCGGGACAATAATTAATAATTCACCCCTCCACTTT. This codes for CASSPRPGTIINNSPLHF.

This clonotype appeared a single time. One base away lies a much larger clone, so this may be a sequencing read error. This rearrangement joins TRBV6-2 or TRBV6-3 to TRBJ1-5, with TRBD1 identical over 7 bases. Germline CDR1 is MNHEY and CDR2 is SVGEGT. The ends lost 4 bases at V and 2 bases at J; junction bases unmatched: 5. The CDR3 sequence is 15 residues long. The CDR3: CASSSQGPGNQPQHF. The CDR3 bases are TGTGCCAGCAGTTCACAGGGGCCTGGCAATCAGCCCCAGCATTTT.

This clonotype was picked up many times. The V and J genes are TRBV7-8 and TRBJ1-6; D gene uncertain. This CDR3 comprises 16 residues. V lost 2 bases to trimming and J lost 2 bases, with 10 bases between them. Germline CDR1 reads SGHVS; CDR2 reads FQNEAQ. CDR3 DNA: TGTGCCAGCAGCTTATTGGTCAGGACCTATAATTCACCCCTCCACTTT. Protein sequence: CASSLLVRTYNSPLHF.

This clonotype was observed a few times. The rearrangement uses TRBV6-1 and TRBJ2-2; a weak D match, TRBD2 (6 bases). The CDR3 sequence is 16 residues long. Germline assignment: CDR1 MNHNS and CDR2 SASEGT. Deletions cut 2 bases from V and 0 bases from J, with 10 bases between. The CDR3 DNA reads TGTGCCAGCAGTGAATTGGGGGGACCGAACACCGGGGAGCTGTTTTTT. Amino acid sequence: CASSELGGPNTGELFF.

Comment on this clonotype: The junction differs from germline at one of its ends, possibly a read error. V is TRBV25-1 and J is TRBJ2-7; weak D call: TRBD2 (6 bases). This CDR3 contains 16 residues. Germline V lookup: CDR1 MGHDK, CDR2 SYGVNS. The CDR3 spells CVSSELEGTLKYEQYF. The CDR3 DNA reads TGTGTCAGCAGTGAACTGGAGGGGACTCTCAAATACGAACAGTACTTC.

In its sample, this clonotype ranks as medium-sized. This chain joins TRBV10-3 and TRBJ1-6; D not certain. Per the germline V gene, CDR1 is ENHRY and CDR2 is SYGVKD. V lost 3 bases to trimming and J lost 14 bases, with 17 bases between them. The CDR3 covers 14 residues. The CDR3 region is CAISDRVRAQALHF. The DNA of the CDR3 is TGTGCCATCAGTGATAGAGTAAGGGCACAAGCCCTCCACTTT.

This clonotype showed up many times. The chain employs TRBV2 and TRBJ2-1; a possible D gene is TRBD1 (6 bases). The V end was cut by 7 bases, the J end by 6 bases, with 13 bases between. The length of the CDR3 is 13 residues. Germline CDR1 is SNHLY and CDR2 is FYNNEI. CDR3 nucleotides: TGTGCCAGCAACAGGGACGTCTCCAATGAGCAGTTCTTC. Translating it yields CASNRDVSNEQFF.

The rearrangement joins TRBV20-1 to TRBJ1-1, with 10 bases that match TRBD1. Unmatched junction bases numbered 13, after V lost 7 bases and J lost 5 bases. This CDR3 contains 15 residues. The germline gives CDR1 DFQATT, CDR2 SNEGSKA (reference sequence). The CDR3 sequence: CSGLRMGTGATEAFF. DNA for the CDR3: TGCAGTGGGCTAAGAATGGGGACAGGGGCAACTGAAGCTTTCTTT.

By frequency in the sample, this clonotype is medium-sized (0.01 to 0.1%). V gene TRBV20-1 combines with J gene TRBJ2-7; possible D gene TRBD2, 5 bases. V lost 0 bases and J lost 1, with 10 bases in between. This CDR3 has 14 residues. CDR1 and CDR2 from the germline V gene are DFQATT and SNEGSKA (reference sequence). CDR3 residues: CSARDFRESYEQYF. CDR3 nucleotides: TGCAGTGCTAGAGATTTTCGGGAATCCTACGAGCAGTACTTC.

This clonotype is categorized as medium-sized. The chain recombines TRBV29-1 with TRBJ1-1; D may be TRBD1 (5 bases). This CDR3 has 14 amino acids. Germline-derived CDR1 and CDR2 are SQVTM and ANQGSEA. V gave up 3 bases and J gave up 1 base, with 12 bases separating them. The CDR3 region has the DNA TGCAGCGTTGAGGGGCAGCGCAGGAACACTGAAGCTTTCTTT. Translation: CSVEGQRRNTEAFF.

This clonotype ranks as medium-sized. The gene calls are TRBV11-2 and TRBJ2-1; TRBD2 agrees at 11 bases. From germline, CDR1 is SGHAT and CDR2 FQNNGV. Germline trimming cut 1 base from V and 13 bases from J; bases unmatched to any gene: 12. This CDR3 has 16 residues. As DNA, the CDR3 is TGTGCCAGCAGCTTAGCCCACACAACTAGCGGGAGAGCTCAGTTCTTC. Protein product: CASSLAHTTSGRAQFF.

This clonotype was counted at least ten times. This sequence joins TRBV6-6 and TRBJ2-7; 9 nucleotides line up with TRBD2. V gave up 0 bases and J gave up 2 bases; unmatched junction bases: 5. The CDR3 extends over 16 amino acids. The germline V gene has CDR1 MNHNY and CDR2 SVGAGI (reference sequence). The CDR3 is CASSYSGTSHTYEQYF. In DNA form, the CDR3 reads TGTGCCAGCAGTTACTCTGGGACTAGCCATACCTACGAGCAGTACTTC.